Sequencing of this TCR beta chain was carried out in a study of identical twins. TCRdb passed the 5' RACE reads through MiXCR, listing each CDR3 protein once. The sample shows over 250,000 distinct CDR3 sequences, nearly 9.5% of them seen only once. Between the trimmed V and J ends, which lost 10 bases and 8 bases, there was a span of 19 bases. The CDR3 extends over 14 amino acids. Germline V CDR1 and CDR2: SGDLS, YYNGEE. This clonotype has more than one count but fewer than ten. This sample also belongs to another study, concerning yellow fever vaccine responses in identical twins.

This chain joins TRBV9 and TRBJ1-6; TRBD1 might be the D (6 bases). The receptor was derived from a woman in her late teens or twenties in good health. The sample comprised CD8+ T cells sorted from blood. In DNA form, the CDR3 reads TGTGCCTACACCCGGGGTGGGGGCTATTCACCCCTCCACTTT. Protein product: CAYTRGGGYSPLHF.